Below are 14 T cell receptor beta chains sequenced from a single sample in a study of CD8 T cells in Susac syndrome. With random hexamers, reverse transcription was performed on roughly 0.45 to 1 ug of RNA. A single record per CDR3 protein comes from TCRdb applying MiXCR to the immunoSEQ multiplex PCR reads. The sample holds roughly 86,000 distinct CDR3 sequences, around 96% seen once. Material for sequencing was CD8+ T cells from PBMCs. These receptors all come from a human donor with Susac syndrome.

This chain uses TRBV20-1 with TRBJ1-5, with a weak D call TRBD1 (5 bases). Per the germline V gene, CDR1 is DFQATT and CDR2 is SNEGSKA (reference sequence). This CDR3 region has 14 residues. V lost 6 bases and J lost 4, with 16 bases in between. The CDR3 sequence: CSASSRGGNQPQHF. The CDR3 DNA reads TGCAGTGCCTCCTCTCGTGGGGGGAATCAGCCCCAGCATTTT.

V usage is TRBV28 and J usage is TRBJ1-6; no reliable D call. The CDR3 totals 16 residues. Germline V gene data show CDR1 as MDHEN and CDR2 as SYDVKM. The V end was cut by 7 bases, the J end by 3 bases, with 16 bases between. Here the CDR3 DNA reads TGTGCCAGCACTGGACGTACAAGATTCTATAATTCACCCCTCCACTTT. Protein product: CASTGRTRFYNSPLHF.

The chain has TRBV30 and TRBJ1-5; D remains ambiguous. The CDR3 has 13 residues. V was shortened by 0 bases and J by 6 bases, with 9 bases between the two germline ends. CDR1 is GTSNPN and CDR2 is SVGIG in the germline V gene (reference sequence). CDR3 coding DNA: TGTGCCTGGAGTGTAGAGGGAAGTCAGCCCCAGCATTTT. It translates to CAWSVEGSQPQHF.

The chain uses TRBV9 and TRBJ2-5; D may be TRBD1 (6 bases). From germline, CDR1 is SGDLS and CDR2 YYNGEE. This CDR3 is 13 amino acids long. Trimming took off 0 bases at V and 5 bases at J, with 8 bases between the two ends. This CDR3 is CASSVGGQETQYF. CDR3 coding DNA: TGTGCCAGCAGCGTAGGGGGGCAGGAGACCCAGTACTTC.

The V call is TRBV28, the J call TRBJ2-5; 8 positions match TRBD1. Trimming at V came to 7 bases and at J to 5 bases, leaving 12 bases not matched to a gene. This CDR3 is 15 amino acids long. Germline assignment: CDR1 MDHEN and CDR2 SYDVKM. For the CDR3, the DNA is TGTGCCAGCACCCGGGGACAGGTATTGATGGAGACCCAGTACTTC. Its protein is CASTRGQVLMETQYF.

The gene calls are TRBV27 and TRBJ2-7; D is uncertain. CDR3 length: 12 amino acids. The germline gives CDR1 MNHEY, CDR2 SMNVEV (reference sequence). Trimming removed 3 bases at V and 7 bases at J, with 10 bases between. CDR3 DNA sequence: TGTGCCAGCAGTTTCCCCCCTTGGGAGCAGTACTTC. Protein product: CASSFPPWEQYF.

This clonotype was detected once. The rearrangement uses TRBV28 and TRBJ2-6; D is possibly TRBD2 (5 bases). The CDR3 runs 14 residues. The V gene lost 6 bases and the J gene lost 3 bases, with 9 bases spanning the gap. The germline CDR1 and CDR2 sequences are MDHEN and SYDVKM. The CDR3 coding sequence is TGTGCCAGCAGCGAAGCGGTTGGGGCCAACGTCCTGACTTTC. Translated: CASSEAVGANVLTF.

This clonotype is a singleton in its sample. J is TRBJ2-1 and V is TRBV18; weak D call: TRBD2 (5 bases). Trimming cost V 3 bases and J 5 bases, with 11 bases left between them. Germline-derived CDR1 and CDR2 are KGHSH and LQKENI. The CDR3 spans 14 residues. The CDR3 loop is CASSPMTTNNEQFF. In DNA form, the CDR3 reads TGTGCCAGCTCACCCATGACTACGAACAATGAGCAGTTCTTC.

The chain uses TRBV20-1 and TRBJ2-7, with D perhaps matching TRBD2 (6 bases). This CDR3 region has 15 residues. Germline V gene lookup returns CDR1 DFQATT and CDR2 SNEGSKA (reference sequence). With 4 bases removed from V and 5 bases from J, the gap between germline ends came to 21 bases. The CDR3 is CSATTGGLEVNEQYF. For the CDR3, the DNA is TGCAGTGCTACTACCGGAGGGCTAGAAGTCAACGAGCAGTACTTC.

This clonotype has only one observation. The CDR3 is CASSPLGTGETQYF. CDR3 nucleotides: TGTGCCAGCTCACCTCTCGGGACGGGAGAGACCCAGTACTTC. The genes are TRBV18 and TRBJ2-5; D may match TRBD1 or TRBD2 (5 bases each). Per germline, CDR1 KGHSH and CDR2 LQKENI. This CDR3 has 14 amino acids. V lost 3 bases and J 4 bases, leaving 12 bases between the germline ends. The variable domain in full, with the rest retrieved from reference TRBV18 and TRBJ2-5, is NAGVMQNPRHLVRRRGQEARLRCSPMKGHSHVYWYRQLPEEGLKFMVYLQKENIIDESGMPKERFSAEFPKEGPSILRIQQVVRGDSAAYFCASSPLGTGETQYFGPGTRLLVL.

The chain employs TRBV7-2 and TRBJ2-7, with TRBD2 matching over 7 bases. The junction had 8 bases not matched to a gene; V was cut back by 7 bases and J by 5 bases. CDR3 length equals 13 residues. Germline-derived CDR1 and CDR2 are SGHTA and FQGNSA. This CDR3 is CASTIGEGDEQYF. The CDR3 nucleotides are TGTGCCAGCACCATAGGGGAGGGAGACGAGCAGTACTTC.

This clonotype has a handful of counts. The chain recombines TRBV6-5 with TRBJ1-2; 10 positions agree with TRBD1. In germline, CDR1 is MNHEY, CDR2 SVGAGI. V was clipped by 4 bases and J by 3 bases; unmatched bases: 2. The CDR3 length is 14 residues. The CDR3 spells CASSSGTGDYGYTF. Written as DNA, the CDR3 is TGTGCCAGCAGTTCCGGGACAGGGGACTATGGCTACACCTTC.

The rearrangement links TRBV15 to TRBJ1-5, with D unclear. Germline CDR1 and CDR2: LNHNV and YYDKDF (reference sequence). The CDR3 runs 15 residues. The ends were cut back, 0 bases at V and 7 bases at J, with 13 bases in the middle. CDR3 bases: TGTGCCACCAGCAGAGATAGAACCTCCGGGCAGCCCCAGCATTTT. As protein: CATSRDRTSGQPQHF. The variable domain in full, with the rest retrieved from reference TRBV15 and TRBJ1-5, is DAMVIQNPRYQVTQFGKPVTLSCSQTLNHNVMYWYQQKSSQAPKLLFHYYDKDFNNEADTPDNFQSRRPNTSFCFLDIRSPGLGDTAMYLCATSRDRTSGQPQHFGDGTRLSIL.

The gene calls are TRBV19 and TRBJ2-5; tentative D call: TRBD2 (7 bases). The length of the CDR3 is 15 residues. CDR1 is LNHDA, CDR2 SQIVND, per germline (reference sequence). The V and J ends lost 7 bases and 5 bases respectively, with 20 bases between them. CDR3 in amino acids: CASTPTTGGLETQYF. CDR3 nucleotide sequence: TGTGCCAGTACCCCCACCACGGGGGGCCTGGAGACCCAGTACTTC.